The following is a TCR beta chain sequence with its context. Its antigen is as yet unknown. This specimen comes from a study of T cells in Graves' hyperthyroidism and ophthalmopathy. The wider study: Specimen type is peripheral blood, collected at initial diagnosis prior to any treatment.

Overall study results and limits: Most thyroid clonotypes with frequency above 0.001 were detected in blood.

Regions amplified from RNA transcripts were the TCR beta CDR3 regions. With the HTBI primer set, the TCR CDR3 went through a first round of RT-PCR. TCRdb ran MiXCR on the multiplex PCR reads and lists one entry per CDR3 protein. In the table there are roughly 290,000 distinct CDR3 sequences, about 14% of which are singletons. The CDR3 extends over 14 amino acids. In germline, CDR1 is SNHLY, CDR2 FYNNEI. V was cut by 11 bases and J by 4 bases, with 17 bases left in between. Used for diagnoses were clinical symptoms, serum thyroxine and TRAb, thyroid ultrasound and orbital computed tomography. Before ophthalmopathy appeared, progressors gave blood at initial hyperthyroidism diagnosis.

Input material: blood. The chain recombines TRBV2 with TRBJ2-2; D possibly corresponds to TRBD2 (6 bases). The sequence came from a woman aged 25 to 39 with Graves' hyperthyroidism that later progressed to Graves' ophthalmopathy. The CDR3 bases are TGTGCCGGCGGGGCTTGGGGGTCCACCGGGGAGCTGTTTTTT. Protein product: CAGGAWGSTGELFF. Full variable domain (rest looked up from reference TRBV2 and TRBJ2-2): EPEVTQTPSHQVTQMGQEVILRCVPISNHLYFYWYRQILGQKVEFLVSFYNNEISEKSEIFDDQFSVERPDGSNFTLKIRSTKLEDSAMYFCAGGAWGSTGELFFGEGSRLTVL.